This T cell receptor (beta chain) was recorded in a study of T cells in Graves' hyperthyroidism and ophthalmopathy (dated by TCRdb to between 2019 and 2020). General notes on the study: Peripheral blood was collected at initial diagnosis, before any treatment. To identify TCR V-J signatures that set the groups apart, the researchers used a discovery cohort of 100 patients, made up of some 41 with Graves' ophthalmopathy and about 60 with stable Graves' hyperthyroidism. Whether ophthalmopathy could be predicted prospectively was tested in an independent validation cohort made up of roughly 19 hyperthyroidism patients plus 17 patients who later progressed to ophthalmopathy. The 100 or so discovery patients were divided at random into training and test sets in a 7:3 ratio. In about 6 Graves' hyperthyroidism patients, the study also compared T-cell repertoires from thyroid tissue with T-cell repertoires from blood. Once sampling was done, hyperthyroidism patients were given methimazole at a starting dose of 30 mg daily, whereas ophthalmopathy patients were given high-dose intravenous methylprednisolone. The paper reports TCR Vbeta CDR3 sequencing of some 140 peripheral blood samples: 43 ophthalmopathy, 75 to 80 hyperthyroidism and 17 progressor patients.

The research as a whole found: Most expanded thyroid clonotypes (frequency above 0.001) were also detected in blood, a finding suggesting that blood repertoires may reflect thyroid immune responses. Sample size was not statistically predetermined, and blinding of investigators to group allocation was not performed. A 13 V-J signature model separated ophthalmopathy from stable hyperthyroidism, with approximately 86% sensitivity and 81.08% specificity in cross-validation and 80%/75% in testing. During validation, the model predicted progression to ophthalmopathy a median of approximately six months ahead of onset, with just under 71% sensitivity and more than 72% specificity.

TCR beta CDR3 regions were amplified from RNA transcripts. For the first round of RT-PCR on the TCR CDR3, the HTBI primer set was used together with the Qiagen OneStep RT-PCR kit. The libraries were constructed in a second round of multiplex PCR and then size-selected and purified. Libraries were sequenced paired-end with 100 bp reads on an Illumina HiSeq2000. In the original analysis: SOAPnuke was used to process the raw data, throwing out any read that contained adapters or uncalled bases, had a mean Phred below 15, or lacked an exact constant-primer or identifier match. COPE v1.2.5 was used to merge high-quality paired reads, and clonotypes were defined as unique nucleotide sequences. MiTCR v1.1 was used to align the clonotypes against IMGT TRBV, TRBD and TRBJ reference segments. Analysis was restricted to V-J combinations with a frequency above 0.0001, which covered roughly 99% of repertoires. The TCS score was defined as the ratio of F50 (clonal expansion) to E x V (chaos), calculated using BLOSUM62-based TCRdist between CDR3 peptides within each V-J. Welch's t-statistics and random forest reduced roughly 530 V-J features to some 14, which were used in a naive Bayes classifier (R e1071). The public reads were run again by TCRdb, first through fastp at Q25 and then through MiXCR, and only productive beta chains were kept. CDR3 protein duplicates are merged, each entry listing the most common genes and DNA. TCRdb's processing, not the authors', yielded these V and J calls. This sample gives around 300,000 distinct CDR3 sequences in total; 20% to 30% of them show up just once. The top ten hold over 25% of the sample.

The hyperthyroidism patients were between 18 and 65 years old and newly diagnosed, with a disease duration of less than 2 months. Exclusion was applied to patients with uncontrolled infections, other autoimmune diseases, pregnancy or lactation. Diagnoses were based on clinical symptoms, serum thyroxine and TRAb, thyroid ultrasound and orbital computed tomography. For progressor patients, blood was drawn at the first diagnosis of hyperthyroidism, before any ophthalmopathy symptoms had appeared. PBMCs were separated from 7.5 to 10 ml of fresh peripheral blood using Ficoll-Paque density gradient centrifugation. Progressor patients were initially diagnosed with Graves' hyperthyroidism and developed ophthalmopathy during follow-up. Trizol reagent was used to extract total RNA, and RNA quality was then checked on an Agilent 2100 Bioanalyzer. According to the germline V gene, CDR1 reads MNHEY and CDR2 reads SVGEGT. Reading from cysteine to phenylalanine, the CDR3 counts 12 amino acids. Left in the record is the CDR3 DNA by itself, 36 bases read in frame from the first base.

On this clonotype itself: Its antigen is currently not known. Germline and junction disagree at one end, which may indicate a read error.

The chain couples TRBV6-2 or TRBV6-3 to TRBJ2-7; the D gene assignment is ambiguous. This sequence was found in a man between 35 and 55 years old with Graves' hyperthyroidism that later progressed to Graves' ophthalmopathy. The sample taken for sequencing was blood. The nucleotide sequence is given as TGTGCCATCAGTTCCTTGATCGAGGAGCAGTACTTC. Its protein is CAISSLIEEQYF.